The 21 T cell receptor beta chains below all came from one sample that was sequenced in a study of blood T cells in healthy people across ages. Together with a sample-barcoded 5' primer, a J-beta primer mix was included in a second PCR lasting 7 to 11 cycles. TCRdb fed the 5' RACE reads into MiXCR, producing one record per CDR3 protein. The sample contains around 900,000 distinct CDR3 sequences, about 30% of which appear only once. Sequencing used blood. These receptors all come from a woman at least 80 years old in good health.

The rearrangement uses TRBV20-1 and TRBJ1-4; D is perhaps TRBD1 (5 bases). Germline CDR1 reads DFQATT; CDR2 reads SNEGSKA (reference sequence). This CDR3 region has 16 residues. V lost 3 bases and J lost 7, with 21 bases in between. CDR3 in amino acids: CSARPLGGVVVEKLFF. The CDR3 region has the DNA TGCAGTGCTAGGCCTTTGGGGGGGGTGGTAGTTGAAAAACTGTTTTTT.

This clonotype showed up just a few times. This sequence joins TRBV15 and TRBJ2-2; 10 positions agree with TRBD1. Germline-derived CDR1 and CDR2 are LNHNV and YYDKDF (reference sequence). Trimming cost V 1 base and J 5 bases; bases outside gene matches: 1. There are 15 residues in the CDR3. CDR3 coding DNA: TGTGCCACCAGCAGAGGACAGGGGGCAACCGGGGAGCTGTTTTTT. It specifies CATSRGQGATGELFF.

The genes are TRBV5-5 and TRBJ1-1; no reliable D call. The germline CDR1 and CDR2 sequences are SGHKS and YYEKEE (reference sequence). The V and J ends lost 0 bases and 4 bases respectively, with 10 bases between them. The CDR3 has 14 amino acids. CDR3 region: CASSLAASVTEAFF. CDR3 bases: TGTGCCAGCAGCTTGGCCGCGTCAGTCACTGAAGCTTTCTTT.

This clonotype was counted at least ten times. This chain links TRBV10-3 with TRBJ2-3; unclear D gene. Trimming shortened V by 6 bases and J by 0 bases, and 7 bases separated the two germline ends. CDR1 and CDR2 (germline): ENHRY, SYGVKD. This CDR3 comprises 13 residues. The CDR3 here is CAIRRDSTDTQYF. The CDR3 DNA follows: TGTGCCATCAGGAGAGATAGCACAGATACGCAGTATTTT.

This clonotype was seen repeatedly, ten times or more. The chain couples TRBV20-1 to TRBJ2-3; 11 nucleotides match TRBD2. V was clipped by 6 bases and J by 0 bases; unmatched bases: 14. The germline V gene encodes CDR1 DFQATT and CDR2 SNEGSKA (reference sequence). CDR3 length: 18 residues. CDR3 region: CSAPLRPSGGISTDTQYF. The CDR3 DNA reads TGCAGTGCCCCGTTACGGCCTAGCGGGGGGATAAGCACAGATACGCAGTATTTT.

About this clonotype: A much larger clone lies one base from this, so it may be a read error. The chain uses TRBV20-1 and TRBJ2-1, with TRBD2 matching over 10 bases. The CDR3 is 15 amino acids. With V trimmed by 5 bases and J by 2 bases, 6 bases remained unmatched. The germline V gene has CDR1 DFQATT and CDR2 SNEGSKA (reference sequence). The CDR3 loop reads CSAGSGTSAYNEQFF. For the CDR3, the DNA is TGCAGTGCTGGTTCCGGGACTAGCGCCTACAATGAGCAGTTCTTC.

The table lists this clonotype with many counts. The V gene is TRBV6-4, the J gene TRBJ1-2; D unclear. The germline V gene encodes CDR1 MRHNA and CDR2 SNTAGT. This CDR3 region has 13 residues. The V and J ends lost 3 bases and 7 bases respectively, with 12 bases between them. Written as DNA, the CDR3 is TGTGCCAGCAGTGAAGAAGGGATCCGTGGCTACACCTTC. It translates to CASSEEGIRGYTF.

Many counts were recorded for this clonotype. The genes are TRBV7-2 and TRBJ1-2; 10 bases line up with TRBD1. The CDR3 consists of 14 residues. Germline CDR1 is SGHTA and CDR2 is FQGNSA. V dropped 1 base and J dropped 5; count of bases not matched to a gene: 1. CDR3 amino acids: CASSLEGQGYGYTF. In nucleotides, the CDR3 is TGTGCCAGCAGCTTAGAGGGACAGGGGTATGGCTACACCTTC.

This clonotype was seen only a few times. The rearrangement joins TRBV7-2 to TRBJ2-5; TRBD2 agrees at 8 bases. This CDR3 has 17 amino acids. Germline CDR1 reads SGHTA; CDR2 reads FQGNSA. Losses at the gene ends were 1 base for V and 5 bases for J; bases not matched to a gene: 12. CDR3 sequence: CASSLGRGGRVSETQYF. The CDR3 nucleotides read TGTGCCAGCAGCTTAGGACGGGGGGGCCGAGTGTCGGAGACCCAGTACTTC.

The sample holds a few counts of this clonotype. V and J are TRBV10-3 and TRBJ1-1; perhaps TRBD1 as D (6 bases). The CDR3 sequence is 14 residues long. CDR1 and CDR2 from the germline V gene are ENHRY and SYGVKD. The germline V and J ends were trimmed by 6 bases and 1 base, with 12 bases remaining between them. Here the CDR3 reads CAIREWGQNTEAFF. The CDR3 DNA sequence: TGTGCCATCAGAGAATGGGGACAGAACACTGAAGCTTTCTTT.

The chain joins TRBV6-1 to TRBJ1-5; maybe TRBD1 (6 bases). Germline-derived CDR1 and CDR2 are MNHNS and SASEGT. This CDR3 is 13 amino acids long. With 5 bases removed from V and 6 bases from J, the gap between germline ends came to 11 bases. The CDR3 DNA is TGTGCCAGCAGTAGTACAGGGTTTCAGCCCCAGCATTTT. This gives the protein CASSSTGFQPQHF.

Concerning this clonotype itself: This may arise from a read error, as a much more abundant clone is one base away. V gene TRBV7-2 combines with J gene TRBJ1-2, with D maybe TRBD1 (6 bases). CDR3 size: 15 residues. V lost 0 bases, J lost 5 bases, and 13 bases lay in between. CDR1 SGHTA and CDR2 FQGNSA come from the germline V gene. The CDR3 region has the DNA TGTGCCAGCAGCTTAGCTAGTCAGGGGCGGTATGGCTACACCTTC. Its translation is CASSLASQGRYGYTF.

This clonotype appeared many times. At one end the junction does not follow the germline gene, possibly because of a read error. The chain joins TRBV7-7 to TRBJ2-7; 8 bases agree with TRBD1. In germline, CDR1 is SSHAT, CDR2 FNYEAQ (reference sequence). The CDR3 sequence is 15 residues long. Written as DNA, the CDR3 is TGTGCTAGCAGCTTAGAGCAGAACAGGGGGAACGAGCAGTACTTC. Translation: CASSLEQNRGNEQYF.

This clonotype has a handful of counts. The chain joins TRBV12-3 or TRBV12-4 to TRBJ1-1; 9 bases line up with TRBD1. The CDR3 length is 15 residues. Trimming cost V 7 bases and J 1 base; bases outside gene matches: 7. CDR3 amino acids: CASTTGGARNTEAFF. The CDR3, as DNA: TGTGCCAGCACCACAGGGGGCGCGAGGAACACTGAAGCTTTCTTT.

A few counts support this clonotype. J is TRBJ1-5 and V is TRBV7-2; D possibly corresponds to TRBD1 (6 bases). The CDR3 totals 14 residues. V lost 3 bases and J 4 bases, leaving 10 bases between the germline ends. Germline values: CDR1 SGHTA, CDR2 FQGNSA. CDR3: CASSLNRANQPQHF. As DNA, the CDR3 is TGTGCCAGCAGCTTGAACAGGGCAAATCAGCCCCAGCATTTT.

Comments on this clonotype: This may be a read error, as it is one base from a much larger clone. The CDR3 does not close with the conserved phenylalanine or tryptophan, likely indicating a read error. The chain joins TRBV7-2 to TRBJ1-2; no definite D call. The ends were cut back, 6 bases at V and 4 bases at J, with 15 bases in the middle. Germline assignment: CDR1 SGHTA and CDR2 FQGNSA. The CDR3 length is 14 residues. This chain's CDR3 is CASSYARGPYGYTC. The CDR3 nucleotides are TGTGCCAGCAGTTATGCGCGGGGTCCCTATGGCTACACCTGC.

The V gene is TRBV3-1, the J gene TRBJ2-5; either TRBD1 or TRBD2 may supply D (5 bases each). CDR3 length: 14 residues. Trimming took off 4 bases at V and 4 bases at J, with 13 bases between the two ends. Germline lookup yields CDR1 LGHDT and CDR2 YNNKEL (reference sequence). CDR3: CASSLMRDGETQYF. The CDR3 DNA reads as TGTGCCAGCAGCCTTATGAGGGACGGAGAGACCCAGTACTTC.

The rearrangement joins TRBV3-1 to TRBJ1-2; D possibly corresponds to TRBD1 (5 bases). Between the trimmed V and J ends, which lost 0 bases and 1 base, there was a span of 18 bases. The CDR3 sequence is 18 residues long. Germline values: CDR1 LGHDT, CDR2 YNNKEL (reference sequence). The CDR3 loop is CASSQDRLLGGVNYGYTF. Written as DNA, the CDR3 is TGTGCCAGCAGCCAAGATCGTCTCCTCGGGGGGGTTAACTATGGCTACACCTTC.

This clonotype was counted between two and nine times. The rearrangement joins TRBV5-1 to TRBJ1-1; maybe TRBD1 (5 bases). Germline V lookup: CDR1 SGHRS, CDR2 YFSETQ. With 5 bases removed from V and 0 bases from J, the gap between germline ends came to 11 bases. There are 14 residues in the CDR3. CDR3: CASRDQGVNTEAFF. The DNA for the CDR3 is TGCGCCAGCAGAGATCAGGGCGTGAACACTGAAGCTTTCTTT. Supplemented by reference TRBV5-1 and TRBJ1-1, the full variable domain reads KAGVTQTPRYLIKTRGQQVTLSCSPISGHRSVSWYQQTPGQGLQFLFEYFSETQRNKGNFPGRFSGRQFSNSRSEMNVSTLELGDSALYLCASRDQGVNTEAFFGQGTRLTVV.

Many counts were recorded for this clonotype. This rearrangement joins TRBV11-1 to TRBJ2-1, with TRBD2 matching 9 bases. The CDR3 is made up of 15 amino acids. V shed 2 bases and J 4 bases; nucleotides not matched to a gene: 3. The V gene's germline CDR1 is SGHAT and CDR2 FQDESV (reference sequence). The CDR3 DNA sequence: TGTGCCAGCAGCTTAACGCGGGGGGGTTACAATGAGCAGTTCTTC. Amino acid sequence: CASSLTRGGYNEQFF.

The CDR3 sequence is CASSFEGVKAFF. Here the CDR3 DNA reads TGTGCCAGCAGCTTTGAGGGCGTGAAGGCTTTCTTT. The chain joins TRBV7-2 to TRBJ1-1; D is unclear. Trimming took 3 bases from V and 11 from J, leaving 13 bases between them. This CDR3 is built from 12 residues. CDR1 and CDR2 from the germline V gene are SGHTA and FQGNSA.